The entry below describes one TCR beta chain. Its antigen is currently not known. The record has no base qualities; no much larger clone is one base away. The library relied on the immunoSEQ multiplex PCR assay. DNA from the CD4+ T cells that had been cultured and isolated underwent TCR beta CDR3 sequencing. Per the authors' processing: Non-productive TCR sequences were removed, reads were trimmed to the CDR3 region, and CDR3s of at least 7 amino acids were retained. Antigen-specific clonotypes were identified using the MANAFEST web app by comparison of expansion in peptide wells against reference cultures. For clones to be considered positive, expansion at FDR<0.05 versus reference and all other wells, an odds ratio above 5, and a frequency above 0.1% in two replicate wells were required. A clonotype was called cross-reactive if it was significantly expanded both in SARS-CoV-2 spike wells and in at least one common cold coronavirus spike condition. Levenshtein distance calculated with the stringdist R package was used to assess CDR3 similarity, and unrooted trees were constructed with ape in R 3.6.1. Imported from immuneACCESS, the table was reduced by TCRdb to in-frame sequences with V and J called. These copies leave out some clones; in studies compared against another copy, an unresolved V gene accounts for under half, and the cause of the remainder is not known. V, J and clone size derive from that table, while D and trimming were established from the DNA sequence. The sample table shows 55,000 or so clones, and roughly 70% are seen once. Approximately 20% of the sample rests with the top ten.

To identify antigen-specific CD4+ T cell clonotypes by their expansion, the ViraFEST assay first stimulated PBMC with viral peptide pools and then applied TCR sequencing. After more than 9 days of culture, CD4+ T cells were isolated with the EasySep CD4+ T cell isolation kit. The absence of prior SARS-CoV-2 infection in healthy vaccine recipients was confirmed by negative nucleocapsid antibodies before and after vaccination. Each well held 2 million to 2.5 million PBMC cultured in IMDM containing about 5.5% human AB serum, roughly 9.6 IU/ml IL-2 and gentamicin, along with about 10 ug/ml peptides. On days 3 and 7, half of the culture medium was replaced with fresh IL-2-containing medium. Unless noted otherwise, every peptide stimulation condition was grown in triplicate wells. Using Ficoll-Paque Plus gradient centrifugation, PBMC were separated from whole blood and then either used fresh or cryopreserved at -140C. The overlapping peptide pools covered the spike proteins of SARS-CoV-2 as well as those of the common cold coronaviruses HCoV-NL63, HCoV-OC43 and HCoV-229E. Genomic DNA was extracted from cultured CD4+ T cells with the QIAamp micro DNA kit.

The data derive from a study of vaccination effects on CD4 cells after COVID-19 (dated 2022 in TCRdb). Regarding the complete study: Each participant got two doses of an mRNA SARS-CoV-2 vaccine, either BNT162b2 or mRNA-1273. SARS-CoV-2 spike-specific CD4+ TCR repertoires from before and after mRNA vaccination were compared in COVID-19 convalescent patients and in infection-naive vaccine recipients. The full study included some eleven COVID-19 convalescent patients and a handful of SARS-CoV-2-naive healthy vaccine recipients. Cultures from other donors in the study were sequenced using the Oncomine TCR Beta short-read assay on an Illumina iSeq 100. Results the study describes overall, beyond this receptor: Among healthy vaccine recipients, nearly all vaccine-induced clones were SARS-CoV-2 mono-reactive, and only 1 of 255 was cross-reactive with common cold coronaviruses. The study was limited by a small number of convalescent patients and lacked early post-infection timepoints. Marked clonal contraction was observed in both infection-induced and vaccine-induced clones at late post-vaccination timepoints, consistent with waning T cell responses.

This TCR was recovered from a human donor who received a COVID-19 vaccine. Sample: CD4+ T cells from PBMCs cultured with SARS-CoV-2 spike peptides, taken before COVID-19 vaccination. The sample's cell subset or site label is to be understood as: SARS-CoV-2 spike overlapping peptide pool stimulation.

The encoded CDR3 is CASSIRTGLRMNTEAFF. The DNA sequence is TGTGCCAGTAGTATACGGACAGGGTTGAGGATGAACACTGAAGCTTTCTTT. The chain couples TRBV19 to TRBJ1-1, with 8 junctional bases fitting TRBD1. V is trimmed back by 2 bases and J by 0 bases, and the junction contains 8 bases that no gene match accounts for. The CDR3 has 17 amino acids, counting the end cysteine and phenylalanine. Kept here is only the CDR3 DNA, which spans 51 bases and is read in frame from base 1. The germline V gene encodes CDR1 LNHDA and CDR2 SQIVND (reference sequence).